This T cell receptor beta chain is drawn from a study of T cells after yellow fever vaccination. For the study at large: For low cell numbers, libraries were made with SMART-Seq v4 Ultra Low Input. General observations from the study: Clones that expanded after primary vaccination mostly reappeared after the booster (around 96% CD4, 88% CD8).

Germline V gene sequence: CDR1 DFQATT, CDR2 SNEGSKA (reference sequence). V gave up 0 bases and J gave up 0 bases, with 18 bases separating them. CDR3 size: 18 residues. For TCR, cDNA came from 5'RACE template switching, which added a universal primer site and UMIs. TCRdb reanalysed the 5' RACE reads using MiXCR and keeps one entry per CDR3 protein. The table lists roughly 330,000 distinct CDR3 sequences, about 6.9% of them singletons. This clonotype was seen repeatedly, ten times or more. As yet, its antigen is unknown. This chain joins TRBV20-1 and TRBJ2-1; D not certain. The TCR sequence derives from a man aged 18 to 30 who received the YFV17D yellow fever vaccine. Sample: PBMCs, taken about 49 days after the first yellow fever vaccination. CDR3 DNA: TGCAGTGCTAGAGATCTCTTGAAGGGCGTTAGCTCCTACAATGAGCAGTTCTTC. Translation gives CSARDLLKGVSSYNEQFF.